This is a list of T cell receptor beta chains from one sample in a study of blood T cell repertoires in COVID-19. Sequencing used immunoSEQ multiplex PCR; TCRdb keeps in-frame clones, though not all of them. The table records 150,000 to 200,000 clones, around 76% of them present only once. The sequenced sample was PBMCs or T cells enriched from blood (not recorded which). Source of these receptors: a woman aged 45 to 65 with acute COVID-19. Each CDR3 is given with its conserved first and last residue. Fields, in order: clone size, V gene, CDR3 protein. Not every row has a clone size; where given, it reads once, few, many or a size class.

clone size: .; V gene: TRBV6-2/TRBV6-3; CDR3 protein: CASSYAGSPSETQYF
clone size: .; V gene: TRBV27; CDR3 protein: CASSLKRDSNQPQHF
clone size: .; V gene: TRBV2; CDR3 protein: CASRTSGLPNSPLHF
clone size: medium-sized; V gene: TRBV7-9; CDR3 protein: CASSLGLAGEETQYF
clone size: few; V gene: TRBV5-1; CDR3 protein: CASSLSVPHF
clone size: .; V gene: TRBV7-9; CDR3 protein: CASSLGAMNTEAFF
clone size: .; V gene: TRBV7-3; CDR3 protein: CASSSPAGESGELFF
clone size: .; V gene: TRBV5-1; CDR3 protein: CASNIRQGAGELFF
clone size: few; V gene: TRBV14; CDR3 protein: CASSQIAVTGYGYTF
clone size: .; V gene: TRBV2; CDR3 protein: CASSESGDKNTEAFF
clone size: .; V gene: TRBV29-1; CDR3 protein: CSVETGNYGYTF
clone size: .; V gene: TRBV28; CDR3 protein: CASSHGQGDQPQHF
clone size: .; V gene: TRBV18; CDR3 protein: CASSPPAGMGTEAFF
clone size: .; V gene: TRBV30; CDR3 protein: CAWSKGGQQLGTQYF
clone size: few; V gene: TRBV27; CDR3 protein: CASSPNRGRALNTEAFF
clone size: once; V gene: TRBV7-7; CDR3 protein: CASSPGGGGTDTQYF
clone size: .; V gene: TRBV27; CDR3 protein: CASKSWTAQETQYF
clone size: .; V gene: TRBV5-1; CDR3 protein: CASRGSGPYNSPLHF
clone size: .; V gene: TRBV11-2; CDR3 protein: CASSLVRGKETQYF
clone size: .; V gene: TRBV12-3/TRBV12-4; CDR3 protein: CASSRGRDEKLFF
clone size: .; V gene: TRBV28; CDR3 protein: CATTENYGYTF
clone size: few; V gene: TRBV28; CDR3 protein: CASSLGQGNYGYTF
clone size: .; V gene: TRBV23-1; CDR3 protein: CASSPPDRGANYGYTF
clone size: .; V gene: TRBV10-3; CDR3 protein: CATRQGSEAFF
clone size: .; V gene: TRBV28; CDR3 protein: CASSLGRGVGSPLHF
clone size: once; V gene: TRBV6-5; CDR3 protein: CASSYMRSGNTIYF
clone size: few; V gene: TRBV19; CDR3 protein: CASSIATGKGYQPQHF
clone size: .; V gene: TRBV3-1/TRBV3-2; CDR3 protein: CASSQETGQAHGYTF
clone size: .; V gene: TRBV5-4; CDR3 protein: CASSLAGGQAQETQYF
clone size: .; V gene: TRBV14; CDR3 protein: CASSQARAINEKLFF
clone size: .; V gene: TRBV19; CDR3 protein: CASSIGLQNYGYTF
clone size: few; V gene: TRBV29-1; CDR3 protein: CSVEKQGTDTQYF
clone size: once; V gene: TRBV5-1; CDR3 protein: CASSSAGITGELFF
clone size: .; V gene: TRBV5-1; CDR3 protein: CASSLLAGALNEQFF
clone size: few; V gene: TRBV2; CDR3 protein: CASSELRRRGTKGYTF
clone size: .; V gene: TRBV13; CDR3 protein: CASSYPSASGGANEQFF
clone size: .; V gene: TRBV6-2/TRBV6-3; CDR3 protein: CASSYGGWVGETQYF
clone size: .; V gene: TRBV7-8; CDR3 protein: CASSTRDREGGPQHF
clone size: .; V gene: TRBV19; CDR3 protein: CASSLGQGRYNEQFF
clone size: few; V gene: TRBV10-1; CDR3 protein: CASGEGNQPQHF
clone size: .; V gene: TRBV19; CDR3 protein: CASSKDRRTEAFF
clone size: .; V gene: TRBV6-6; CDR3 protein: CASTPAGYGYTF
clone size: .; V gene: TRBV7-9; CDR3 protein: CASSPGVLQPQHF
clone size: .; V gene: TRBV9; CDR3 protein: CASSSGSGTEYQPQHF
clone size: once; V gene: TRBV6-5; CDR3 protein: CASSQWTGATEAFF
clone size: .; V gene: TRBV7-9; CDR3 protein: CASSLVLAGRETQYF
clone size: .; V gene: TRBV12-3/TRBV12-4; CDR3 protein: CASSPDWNQPQHF
clone size: .; V gene: TRBV7-8; CDR3 protein: CASSDWDRGRQPQHF
clone size: .; V gene: TRBV4-1; CDR3 protein: CASSPREADTQYF
clone size: .; V gene: TRBV7-6; CDR3 protein: CASSFVYAGGQEQFF
clone size: .; V gene: TRBV6-5; CDR3 protein: CASSFGTYGYTF
clone size: .; V gene: TRBV28; CDR3 protein: CASTSLGGGYGYTF
clone size: .; V gene: TRBV4-1; CDR3 protein: CASSQGEVSPLHF
clone size: .; V gene: TRBV2; CDR3 protein: CASKRGEGNQPQHF
clone size: .; V gene: TRBV4-1; CDR3 protein: CASSQDWRGEQFF
clone size: .; V gene: TRBV28; CDR3 protein: CASSPRTGLAKNIQYF
clone size: .; V gene: TRBV27; CDR3 protein: CASRAERNHNSPLHF
clone size: .; V gene: TRBV5-8; CDR3 protein: CASSFLLNTEAFF
clone size: once; V gene: TRBV9; CDR3 protein: CASSVTSGDYNEQFF
clone size: once; V gene: TRBV5-1; CDR3 protein: CASSLGQGRETQYF